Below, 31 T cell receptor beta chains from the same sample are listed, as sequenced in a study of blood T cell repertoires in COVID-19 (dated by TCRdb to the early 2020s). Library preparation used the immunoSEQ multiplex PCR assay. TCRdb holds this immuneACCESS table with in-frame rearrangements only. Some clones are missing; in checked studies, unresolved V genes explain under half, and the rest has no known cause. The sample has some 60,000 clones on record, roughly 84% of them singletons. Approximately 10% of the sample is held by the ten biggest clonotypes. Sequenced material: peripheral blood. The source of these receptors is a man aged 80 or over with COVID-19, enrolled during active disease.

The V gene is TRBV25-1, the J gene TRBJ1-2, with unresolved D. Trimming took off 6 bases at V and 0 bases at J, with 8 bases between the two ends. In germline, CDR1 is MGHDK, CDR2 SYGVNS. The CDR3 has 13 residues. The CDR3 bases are TGTGCCAGCAGGTCAACAGCTAACTATGGCTACACCTTC. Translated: CASRSTANYGYTF.

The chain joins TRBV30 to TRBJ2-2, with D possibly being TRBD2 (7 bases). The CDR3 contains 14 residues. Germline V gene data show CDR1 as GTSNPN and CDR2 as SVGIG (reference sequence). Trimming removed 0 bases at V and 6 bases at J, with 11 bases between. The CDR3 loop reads CAWSVQGGAGELFF. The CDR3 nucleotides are TGTGCCTGGAGTGTACAAGGGGGGGCCGGGGAGCTGTTTTTT.

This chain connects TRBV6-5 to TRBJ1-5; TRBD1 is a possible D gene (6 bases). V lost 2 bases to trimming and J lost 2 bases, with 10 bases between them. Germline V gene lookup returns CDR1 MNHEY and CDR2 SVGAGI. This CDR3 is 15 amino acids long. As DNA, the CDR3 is TGTGCCAGCAGTTACAGGTCAGGGGGCAATCAGCCCCAGCATTTT. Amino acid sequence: CASSYRSGGNQPQHF.

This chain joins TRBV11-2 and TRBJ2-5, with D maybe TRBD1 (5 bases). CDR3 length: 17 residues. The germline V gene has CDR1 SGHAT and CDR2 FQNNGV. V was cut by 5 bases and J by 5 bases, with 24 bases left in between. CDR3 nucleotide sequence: TGTGCCAGCAGCCCCAAGGGGCACACCAGAGGTCCCGAGACCCAGTACTTC. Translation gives CASSPKGHTRGPETQYF.

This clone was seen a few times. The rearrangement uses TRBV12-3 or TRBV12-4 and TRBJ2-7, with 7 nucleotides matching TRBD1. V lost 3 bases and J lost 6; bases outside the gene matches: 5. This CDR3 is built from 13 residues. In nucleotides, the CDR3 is TGTGCCAGCAGTTTTGAGGACAGGCTCGAGCAGTACGTC. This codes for CASSFEDRLEQYV.

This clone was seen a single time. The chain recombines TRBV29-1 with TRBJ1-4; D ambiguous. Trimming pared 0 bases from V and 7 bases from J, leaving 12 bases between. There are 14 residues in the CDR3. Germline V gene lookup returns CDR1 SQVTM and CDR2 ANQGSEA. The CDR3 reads CSVEDPGNGEKLFF. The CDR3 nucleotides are TGCAGCGTTGAAGATCCCGGGAATGGTGAAAAACTGTTTTTT.

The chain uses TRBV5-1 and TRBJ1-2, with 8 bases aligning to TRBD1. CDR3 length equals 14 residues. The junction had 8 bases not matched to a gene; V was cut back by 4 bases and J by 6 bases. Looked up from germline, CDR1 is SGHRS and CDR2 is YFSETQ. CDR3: CASSPAGGGNGYTF. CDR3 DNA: TGCGCCAGCAGCCCTGCAGGGGGCGGAAATGGCTACACCTTC. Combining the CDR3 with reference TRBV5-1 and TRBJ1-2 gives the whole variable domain KAGVTQTPRYLIKTRGQQVTLSCSPISGHRSVSWYQQTPGQGLQFLFEYFSETQRNKGNFPGRFSGRQFSNSRSEMNVSTLELGDSALYLCASSPAGGGNGYTFGSGTRLTVV.

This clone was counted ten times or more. CDR3 DNA: TGTGCCAGCAGCGGGACACTAGCGGGGGGGCCTTACGATACGCAGTATTTT. Translated, it gives CASSGTLAGGPYDTQYF. The chain recombines TRBV12-1 with TRBJ2-3; the table's D call TRBD2 went unverified against the DNA. TRBV12-1 is a pseudogene locus. There are 17 residues in the CDR3.

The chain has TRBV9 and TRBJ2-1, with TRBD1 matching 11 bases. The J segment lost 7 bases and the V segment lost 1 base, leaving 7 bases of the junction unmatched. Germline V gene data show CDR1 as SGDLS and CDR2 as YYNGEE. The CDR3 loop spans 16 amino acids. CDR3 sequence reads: CASSVLGTGGGNEQFF. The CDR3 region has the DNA TGTGCCAGCAGCGTACTTGGGACAGGGGGTGGAAATGAGCAGTTCTTC.

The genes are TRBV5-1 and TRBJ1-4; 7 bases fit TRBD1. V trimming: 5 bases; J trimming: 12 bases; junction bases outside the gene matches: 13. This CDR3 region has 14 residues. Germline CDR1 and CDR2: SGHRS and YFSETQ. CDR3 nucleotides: TGCGCCAGCAGGCCCGGGACAGCGGATGTCGAACTGTTTTTT. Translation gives CASRPGTADVELFF.

CDR3 DNA sequence: TGTGCCAGTAGCTCTCGACGGACAGGGATCCAAGAGACCCAGTACTTC. Protein: CASSSRRTGIQETQYF. The chain has TRBV19 and TRBJ2-5, with 8 bases that match TRBD1. CDR3 length equals 16 residues. The V and J ends lost 6 bases and 1 base, in that order; junction bases with no gene match: 10. CDR1 and CDR2 from the germline V gene are LNHDA and SQIVND (reference sequence).

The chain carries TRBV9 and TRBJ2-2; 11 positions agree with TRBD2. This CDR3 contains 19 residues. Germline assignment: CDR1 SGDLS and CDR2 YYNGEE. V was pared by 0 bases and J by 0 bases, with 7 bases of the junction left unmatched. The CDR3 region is CASSVDGTSGFANTGELFF. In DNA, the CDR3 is TGTGCCAGCAGCGTAGATGGGACTAGCGGTTTCGCGAACACCGGGGAGCTGTTTTTT.

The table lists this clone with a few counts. The CDR3 is CASSFPSLNYGYTF. The CDR3 DNA follows: TGTGCCAGCAGTTTCCCCAGTTTAAACTATGGCTACACCTTC. The chain joins TRBV28 to TRBJ1-2, with D unresolved. The CDR3 sequence is 14 residues long. The V gene lost 3 bases and the J gene lost 2 bases, with 10 bases spanning the gap. Looked up from germline, CDR1 is MDHEN and CDR2 is SYDVKM.

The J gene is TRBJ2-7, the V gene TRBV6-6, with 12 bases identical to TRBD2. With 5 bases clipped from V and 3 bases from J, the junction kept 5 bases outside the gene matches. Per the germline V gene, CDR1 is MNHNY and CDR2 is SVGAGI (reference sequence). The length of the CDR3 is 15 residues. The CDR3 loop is CASSPGLAGLYEQYF. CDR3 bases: TGTGCCAGCAGTCCAGGACTAGCGGGGCTCTACGAGCAGTACTTC.

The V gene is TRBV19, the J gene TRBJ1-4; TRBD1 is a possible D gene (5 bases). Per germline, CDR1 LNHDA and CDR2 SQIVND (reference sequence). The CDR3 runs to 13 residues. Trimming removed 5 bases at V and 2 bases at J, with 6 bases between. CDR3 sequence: CASSPGTNEKLFF. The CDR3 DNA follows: TGTGCCAGTAGTCCAGGGACTAATGAAAAACTGTTTTTT.

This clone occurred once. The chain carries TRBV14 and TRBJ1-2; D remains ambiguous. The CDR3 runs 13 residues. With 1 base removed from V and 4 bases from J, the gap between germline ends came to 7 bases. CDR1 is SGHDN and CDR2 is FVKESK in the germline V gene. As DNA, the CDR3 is TGTGCCAGCAGCCAAGGGCGGTTCTATGGCTACACCTTC. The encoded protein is CASSQGRFYGYTF.

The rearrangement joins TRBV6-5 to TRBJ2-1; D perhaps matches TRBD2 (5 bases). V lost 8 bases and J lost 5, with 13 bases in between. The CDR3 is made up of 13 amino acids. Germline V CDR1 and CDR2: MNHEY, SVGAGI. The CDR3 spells CASAGDWDNEQFF. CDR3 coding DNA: TGTGCCAGCGCGGGCGACTGGGACAATGAGCAGTTCTTC.

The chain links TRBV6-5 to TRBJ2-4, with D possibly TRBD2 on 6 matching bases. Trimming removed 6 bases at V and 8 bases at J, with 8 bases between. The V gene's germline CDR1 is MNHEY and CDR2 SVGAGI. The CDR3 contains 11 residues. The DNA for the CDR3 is TGTGCCAGCAGGGGGGGACACATTCAGTACTTC. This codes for CASRGGHIQYF.

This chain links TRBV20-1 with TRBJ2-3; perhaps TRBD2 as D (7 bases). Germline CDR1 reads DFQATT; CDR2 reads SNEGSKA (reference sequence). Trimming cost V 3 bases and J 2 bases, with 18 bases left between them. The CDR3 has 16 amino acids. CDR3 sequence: CSASGGSRGHTDTQYF. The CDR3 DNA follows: TGCAGTGCTAGTGGCGGGAGCCGGGGGCACACAGATACGCAGTATTTT.

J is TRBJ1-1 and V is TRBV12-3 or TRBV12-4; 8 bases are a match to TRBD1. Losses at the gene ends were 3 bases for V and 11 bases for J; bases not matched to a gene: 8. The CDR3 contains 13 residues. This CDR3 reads CASSLNRGVRAFF. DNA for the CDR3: TGTGCCAGCAGTTTGAACAGGGGGGTGCGGGCTTTCTTT.

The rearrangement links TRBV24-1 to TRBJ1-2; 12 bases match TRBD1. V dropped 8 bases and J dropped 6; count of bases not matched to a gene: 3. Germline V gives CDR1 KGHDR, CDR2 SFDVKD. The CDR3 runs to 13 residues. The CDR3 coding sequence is TGTGCCACCATGGGACAGGGGGCTGATGGCTACACCTTC. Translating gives CATMGQGADGYTF.

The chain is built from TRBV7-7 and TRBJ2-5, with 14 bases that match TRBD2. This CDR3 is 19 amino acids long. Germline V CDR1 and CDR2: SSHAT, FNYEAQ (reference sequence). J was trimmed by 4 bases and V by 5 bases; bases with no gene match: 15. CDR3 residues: CASSLRTGTSGGTGETQYF. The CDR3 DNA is TGTGCCAGCAGCCTCCGGACCGGGACTAGCGGGGGAACGGGAGAGACCCAGTACTTC.

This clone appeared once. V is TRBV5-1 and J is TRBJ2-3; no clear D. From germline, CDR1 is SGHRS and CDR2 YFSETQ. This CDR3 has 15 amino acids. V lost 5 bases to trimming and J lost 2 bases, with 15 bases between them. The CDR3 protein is CASRTRASSTDTQYF. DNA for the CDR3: TGCGCCAGCAGGACCAGAGCGTCTTCCACAGATACGCAGTATTTT.

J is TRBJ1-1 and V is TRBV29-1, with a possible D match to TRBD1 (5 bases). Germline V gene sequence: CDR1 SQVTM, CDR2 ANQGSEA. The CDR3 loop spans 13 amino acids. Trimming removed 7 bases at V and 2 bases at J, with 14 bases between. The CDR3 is CSAPRTRNTEAFF. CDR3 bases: TGCAGCGCCCCTAGGACACGCAACACTGAAGCTTTCTTT.

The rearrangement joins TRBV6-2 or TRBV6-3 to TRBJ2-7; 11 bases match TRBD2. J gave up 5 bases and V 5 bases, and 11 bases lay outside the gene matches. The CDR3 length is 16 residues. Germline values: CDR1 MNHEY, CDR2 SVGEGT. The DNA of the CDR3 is TGTGCCAGCAGTGACCATACTAGCGGGAGTGGCCACGAGCAGTACGTC. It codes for CASSDHTSGSGHEQYV.

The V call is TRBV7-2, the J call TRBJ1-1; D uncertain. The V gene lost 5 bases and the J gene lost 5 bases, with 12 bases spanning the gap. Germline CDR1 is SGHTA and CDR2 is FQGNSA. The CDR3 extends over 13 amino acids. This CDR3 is CASSPPFETEAFF. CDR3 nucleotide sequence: TGTGCCAGCAGCCCCCCATTTGAGACTGAAGCTTTCTTT.

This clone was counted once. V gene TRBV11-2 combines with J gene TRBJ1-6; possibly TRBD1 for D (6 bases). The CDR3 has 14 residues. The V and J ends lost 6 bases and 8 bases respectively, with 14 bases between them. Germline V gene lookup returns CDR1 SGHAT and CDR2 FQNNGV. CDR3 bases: TGTGCCAGCAGTTCAGGGGTATCTTATTCACCCCTCCACTTT. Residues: CASSSGVSYSPLHF.

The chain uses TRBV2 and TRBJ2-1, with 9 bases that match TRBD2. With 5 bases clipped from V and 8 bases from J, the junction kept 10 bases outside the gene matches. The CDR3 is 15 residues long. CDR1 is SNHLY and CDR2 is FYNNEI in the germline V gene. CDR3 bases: TGTGCCAGCAGTCCTATTGGCGGGGGGGCCGATGAGCAGTTCTTC. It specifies CASSPIGGGADEQFF.

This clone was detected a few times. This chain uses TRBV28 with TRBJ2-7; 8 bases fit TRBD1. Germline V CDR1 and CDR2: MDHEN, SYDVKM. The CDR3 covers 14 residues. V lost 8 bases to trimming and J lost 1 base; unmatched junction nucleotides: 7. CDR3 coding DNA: TGTGCCAGCTACAGACAGGGGAGGTCCTACGAGCAGTACTTC. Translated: CASYRQGRSYEQYF.

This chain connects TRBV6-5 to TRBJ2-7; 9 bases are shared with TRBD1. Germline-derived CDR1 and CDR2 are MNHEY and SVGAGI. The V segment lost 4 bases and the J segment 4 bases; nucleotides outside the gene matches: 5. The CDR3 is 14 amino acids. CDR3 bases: TGTGCCAGCAGTTCCGGGACAGGGTCATACGAGCAGTACTTC. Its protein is CASSSGTGSYEQYF.

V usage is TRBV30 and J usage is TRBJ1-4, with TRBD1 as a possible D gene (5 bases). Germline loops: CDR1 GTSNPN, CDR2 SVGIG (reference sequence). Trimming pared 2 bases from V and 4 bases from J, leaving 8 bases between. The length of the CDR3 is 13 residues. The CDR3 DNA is TGTGCCTGGAGTAGGGGTTTTAATGAAAAACTGTTTTTT. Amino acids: CAWSRGFNEKLFF.